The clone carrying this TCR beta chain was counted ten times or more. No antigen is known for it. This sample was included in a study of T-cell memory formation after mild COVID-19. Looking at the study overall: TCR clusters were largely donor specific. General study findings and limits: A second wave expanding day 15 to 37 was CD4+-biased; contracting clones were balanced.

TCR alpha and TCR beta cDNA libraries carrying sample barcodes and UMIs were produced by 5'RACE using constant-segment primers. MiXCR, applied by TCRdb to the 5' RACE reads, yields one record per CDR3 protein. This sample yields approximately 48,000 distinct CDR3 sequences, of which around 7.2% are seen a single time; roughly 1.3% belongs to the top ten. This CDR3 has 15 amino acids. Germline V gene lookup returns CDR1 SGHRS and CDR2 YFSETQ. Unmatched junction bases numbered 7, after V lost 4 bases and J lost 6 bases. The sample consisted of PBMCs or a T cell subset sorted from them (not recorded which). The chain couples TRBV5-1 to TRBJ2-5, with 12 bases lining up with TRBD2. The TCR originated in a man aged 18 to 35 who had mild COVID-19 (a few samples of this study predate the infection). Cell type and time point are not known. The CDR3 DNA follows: TGCGCCAGCAGCCCGTGGACTAGCGGGGCGCAGACCCAGTACTTC. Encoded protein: CASSPWTSGAQTQYF. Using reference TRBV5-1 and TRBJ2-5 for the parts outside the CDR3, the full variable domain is KAGVTQTPRYLIKTRGQQVTLSCSPISGHRSVSWYQQTPGQGLQFLFEYFSETQRNKGNFPGRFSGRQFSNSRSEMNVSTLELGDSALYLCASSPWTSGAQTQYFGPGTRLLVL.